This TCR beta chain was recovered during a study of a mutant IDH1 vaccine in newly diagnosed glioma. Study background: Beginning 4-6 weeks after radiotherapy alone, or with temozolomide cycles, vaccination took place. Treated patients comprised about 60% males and approximately 38% females, mean age about 38 years.

As regards this clone: Its cognate antigen is unknown.

V lost 2 bases and J lost 1, with 13 bases in between. Germline CDR1 is SEHNR and CDR2 is FQNEAQ (reference sequence). CDR3 length: 16 residues. Repertoires were generated with immunoSEQ multiplex PCR, while TCRdb's copy carries only in-frame clones and drops some. The table records over 55,000 clones, approximately 84% of them present only once. Time point specified: week 11, during vaccination. The content of each vaccine dose was 300 ug of mutant IDH1 20-mer peptide, and topical imiquimod accompanied it. Diagnosis in the donors showed new WHO grade 3 or 4 astrocytomas that were IDH1-mutant and ATRX-lost.

This TCR came from a man aged 30 to 45 with glioma. The material was PBMCs, obtained from a glioma patient whose treatment included an IDH1 peptide vaccine. This sequence joins TRBV7-9 and TRBJ2-3; no reliable D call. The CDR3 sequence is CASSLPNGPGTDTQYF. CDR3 in DNA: TGTGCCAGCAGCTTACCCAACGGCCCTGGCACAGATACGCAGTATTTT.